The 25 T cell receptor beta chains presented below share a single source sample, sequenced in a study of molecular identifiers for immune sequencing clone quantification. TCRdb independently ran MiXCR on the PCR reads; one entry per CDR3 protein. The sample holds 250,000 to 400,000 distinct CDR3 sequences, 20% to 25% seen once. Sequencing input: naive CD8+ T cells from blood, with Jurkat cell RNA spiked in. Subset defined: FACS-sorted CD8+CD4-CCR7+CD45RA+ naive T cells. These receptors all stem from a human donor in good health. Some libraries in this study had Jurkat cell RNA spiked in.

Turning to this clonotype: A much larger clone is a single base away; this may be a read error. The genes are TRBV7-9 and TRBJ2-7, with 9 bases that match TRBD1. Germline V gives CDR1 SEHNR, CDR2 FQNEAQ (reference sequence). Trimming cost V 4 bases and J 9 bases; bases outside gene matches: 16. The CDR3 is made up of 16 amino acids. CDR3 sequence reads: CASSSYQGQGRDVQYF. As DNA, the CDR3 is TGTGCCAGCAGCTCCTACCAGGGACAGGGAAGGGACGTGCAGTACTTC.

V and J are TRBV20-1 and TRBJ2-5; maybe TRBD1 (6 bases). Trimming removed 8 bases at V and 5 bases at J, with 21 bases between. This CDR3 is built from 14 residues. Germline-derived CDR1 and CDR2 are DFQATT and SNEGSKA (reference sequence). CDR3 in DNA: TGCAGTCCGAAGAACAGGGTTTATGCGGAGACCCAGTACTTC. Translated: CSPKNRVYAETQYF.

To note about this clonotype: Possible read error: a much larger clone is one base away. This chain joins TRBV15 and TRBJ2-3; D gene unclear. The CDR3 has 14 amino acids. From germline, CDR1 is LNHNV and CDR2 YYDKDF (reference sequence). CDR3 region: CTTSRVGDPDTQYF. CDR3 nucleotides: TGTACCACCAGCAGAGTTGGGGATCCAGATACGCAGTATTTT.

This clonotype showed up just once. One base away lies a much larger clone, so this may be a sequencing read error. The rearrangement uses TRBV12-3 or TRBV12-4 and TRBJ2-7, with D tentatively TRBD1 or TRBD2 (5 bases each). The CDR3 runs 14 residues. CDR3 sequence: CASSFIGAAYEQSF. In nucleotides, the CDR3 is TGTGCCAGCAGTTTCATCGGGGCAGCTTACGAGCAGTCCTTC.

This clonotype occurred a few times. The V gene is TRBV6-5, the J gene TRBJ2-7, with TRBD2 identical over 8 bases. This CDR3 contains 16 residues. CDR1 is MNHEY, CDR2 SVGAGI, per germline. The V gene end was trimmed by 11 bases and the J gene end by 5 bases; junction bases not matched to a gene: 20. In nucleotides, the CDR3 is TGTGCCGGCCCGGGACTAGAACCCTACGGGGGGGACGAGCAGTACTTC. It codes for CAGPGLEPYGGDEQYF.

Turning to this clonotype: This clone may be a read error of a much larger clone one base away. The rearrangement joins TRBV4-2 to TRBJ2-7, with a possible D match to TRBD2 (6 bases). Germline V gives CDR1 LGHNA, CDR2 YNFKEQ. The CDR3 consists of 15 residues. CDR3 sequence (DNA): TGTGCCAGCAGCCAGGGGGACTGGCAGACCTACGGGCAGTACTTC. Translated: CASSQGDWQTYGQYF.

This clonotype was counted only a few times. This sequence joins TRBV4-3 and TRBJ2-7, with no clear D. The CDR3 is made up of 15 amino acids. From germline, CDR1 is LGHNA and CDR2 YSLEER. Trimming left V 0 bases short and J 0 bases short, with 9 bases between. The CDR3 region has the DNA TGCGCCAGCAGCCAAGAGAAAGGCAACTCCTACGAGCAGTACTTC. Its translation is CASSQEKGNSYEQYF.

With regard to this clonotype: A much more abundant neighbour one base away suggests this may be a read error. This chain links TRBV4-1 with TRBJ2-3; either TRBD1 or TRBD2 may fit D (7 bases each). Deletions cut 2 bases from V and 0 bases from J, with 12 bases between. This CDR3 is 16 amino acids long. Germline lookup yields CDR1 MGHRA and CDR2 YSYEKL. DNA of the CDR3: TGCGCCAGCAGCCAAAGCGGGACAGATAGCACAGATACGCAGTATTTT. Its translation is CASSQSGTDSTDTQYF.

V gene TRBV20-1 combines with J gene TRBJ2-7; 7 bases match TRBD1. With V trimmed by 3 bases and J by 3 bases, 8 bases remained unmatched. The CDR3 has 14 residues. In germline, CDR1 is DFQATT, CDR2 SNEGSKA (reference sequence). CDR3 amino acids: CSASPGAGGYEQYF. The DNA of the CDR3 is TGCAGTGCTAGCCCTGGGGCAGGGGGCTACGAGCAGTACTTC.

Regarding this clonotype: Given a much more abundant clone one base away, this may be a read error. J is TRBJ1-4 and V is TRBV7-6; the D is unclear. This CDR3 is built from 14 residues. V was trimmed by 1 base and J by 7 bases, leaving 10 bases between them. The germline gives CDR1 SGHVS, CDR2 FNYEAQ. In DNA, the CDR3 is TGTGCCAGCAGCTTAGGGACGAACAGTGAAAAACTGTTTTTT. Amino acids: CASSLGTNSEKLFF.

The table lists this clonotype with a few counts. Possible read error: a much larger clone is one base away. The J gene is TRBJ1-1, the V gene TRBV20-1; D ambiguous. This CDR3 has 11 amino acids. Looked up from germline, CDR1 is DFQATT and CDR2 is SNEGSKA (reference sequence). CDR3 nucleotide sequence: TGCAGTGCTAGAGTATCCGAACAGAGTCATTTT. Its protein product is CSARVSEQSHF.

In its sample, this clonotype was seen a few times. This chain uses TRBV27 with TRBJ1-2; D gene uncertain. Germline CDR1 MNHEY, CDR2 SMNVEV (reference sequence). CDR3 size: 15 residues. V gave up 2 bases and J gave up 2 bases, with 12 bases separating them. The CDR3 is CASSLRADRNYGYTF. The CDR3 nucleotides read TGTGCCAGCAGTTTACGGGCGGATCGGAACTATGGCTACACCTTC.

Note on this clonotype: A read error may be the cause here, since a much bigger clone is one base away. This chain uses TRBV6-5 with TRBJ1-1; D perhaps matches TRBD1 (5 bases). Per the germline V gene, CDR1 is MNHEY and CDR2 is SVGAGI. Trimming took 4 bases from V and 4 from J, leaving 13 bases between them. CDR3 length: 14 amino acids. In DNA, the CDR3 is TGTGCCAGCAGTTCCCACGGGGGGGGCACTGAAGCTTTCTTT. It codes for CASSSHGGGTEAFF.

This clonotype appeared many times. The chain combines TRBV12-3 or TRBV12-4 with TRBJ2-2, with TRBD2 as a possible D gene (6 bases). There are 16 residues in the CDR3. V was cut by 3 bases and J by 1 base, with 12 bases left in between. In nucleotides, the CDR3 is TGTGCCAGCAGTTTCAGAACTAGCCTGAACACCGGGGAGCTGTTTTTT. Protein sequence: CASSFRTSLNTGELFF.

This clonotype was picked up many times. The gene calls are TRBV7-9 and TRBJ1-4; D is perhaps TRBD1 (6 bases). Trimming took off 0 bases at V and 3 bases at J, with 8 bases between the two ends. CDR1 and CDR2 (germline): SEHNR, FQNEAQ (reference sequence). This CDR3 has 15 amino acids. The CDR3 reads CASSLAGQPNEKLFF. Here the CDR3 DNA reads TGTGCCAGCAGCTTAGCTGGACAGCCTAATGAAAAACTGTTTTTT.

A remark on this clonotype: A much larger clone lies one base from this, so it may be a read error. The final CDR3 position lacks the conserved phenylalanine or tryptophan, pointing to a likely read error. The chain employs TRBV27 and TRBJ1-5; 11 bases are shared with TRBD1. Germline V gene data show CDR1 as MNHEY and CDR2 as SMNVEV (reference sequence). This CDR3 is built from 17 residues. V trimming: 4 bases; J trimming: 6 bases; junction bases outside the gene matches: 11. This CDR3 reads CASSSGAGTGGVQPQHS. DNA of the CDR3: TGTGCCAGCAGTTCCGGCGCCGGGACAGGGGGGGTTCAGCCCCAGCATTCT.

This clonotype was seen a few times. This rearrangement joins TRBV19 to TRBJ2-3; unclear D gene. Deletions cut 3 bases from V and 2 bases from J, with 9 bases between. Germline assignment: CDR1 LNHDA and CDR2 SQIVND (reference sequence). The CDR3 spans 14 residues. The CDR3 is CASSIAKATDTQYF. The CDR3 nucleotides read TGTGCCAGTAGTATTGCGAAGGCCACAGATACGCAGTATTTT.

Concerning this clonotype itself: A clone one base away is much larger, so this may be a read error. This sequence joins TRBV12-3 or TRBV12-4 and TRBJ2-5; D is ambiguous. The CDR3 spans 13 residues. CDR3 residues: CASSYRKQGTQYF. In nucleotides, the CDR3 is TGTGCCAGCAGTTATAGAAAACAAGGGACCCAGTACTTC.

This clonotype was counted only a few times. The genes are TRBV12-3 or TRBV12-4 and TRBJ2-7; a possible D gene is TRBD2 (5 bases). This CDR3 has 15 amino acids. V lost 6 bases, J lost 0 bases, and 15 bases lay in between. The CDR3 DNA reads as TGTGCCAGCAGCCCCCTCGGGATCCTCTCCTACGAGCAGTACTTC. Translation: CASSPLGILSYEQYF.

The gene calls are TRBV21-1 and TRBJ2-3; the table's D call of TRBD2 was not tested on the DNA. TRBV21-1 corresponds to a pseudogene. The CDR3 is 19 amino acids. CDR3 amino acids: CASSNLLSGGRKDTDTQYF. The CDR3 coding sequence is TGTGCCAGCAGCAATTTATTGAGCGGGGGGCGGAAAGACACAGATACGCAGTATTTT.

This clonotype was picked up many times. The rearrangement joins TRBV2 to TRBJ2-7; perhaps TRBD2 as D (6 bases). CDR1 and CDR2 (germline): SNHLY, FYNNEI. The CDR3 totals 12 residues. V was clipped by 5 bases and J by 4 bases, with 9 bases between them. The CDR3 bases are TGTGCCAGCAGTATGAGCGGGTACGAGCAGTACTTC. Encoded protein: CASSMSGYEQYF. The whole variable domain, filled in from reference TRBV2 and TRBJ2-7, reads EPEVTQTPSHQVTQMGQEVILRCVPISNHLYFYWYRQILGQKVEFLVSFYNNEISEKSEIFDDQFSVERPDGSNFTLKIRSTKLEDSAMYFCASSMSGYEQYFGPGTRLTVT.

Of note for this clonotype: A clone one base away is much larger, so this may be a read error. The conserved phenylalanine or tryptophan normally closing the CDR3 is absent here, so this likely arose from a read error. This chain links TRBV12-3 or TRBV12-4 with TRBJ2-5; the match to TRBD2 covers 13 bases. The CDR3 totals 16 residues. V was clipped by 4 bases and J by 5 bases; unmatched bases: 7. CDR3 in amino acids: CASSSRTSGSSETQYL. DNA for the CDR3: TGTGCCAGCAGTTCTCGGACTAGCGGGAGTTCGGAGACCCAGTACCTC.

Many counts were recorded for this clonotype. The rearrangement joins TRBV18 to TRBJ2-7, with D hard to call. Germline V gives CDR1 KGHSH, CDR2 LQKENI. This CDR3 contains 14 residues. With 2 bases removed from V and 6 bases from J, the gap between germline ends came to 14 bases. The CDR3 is CASSPTVGLAEQYF. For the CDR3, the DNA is TGTGCCAGCTCACCAACCGTTGGATTAGCCGAGCAGTACTTC.

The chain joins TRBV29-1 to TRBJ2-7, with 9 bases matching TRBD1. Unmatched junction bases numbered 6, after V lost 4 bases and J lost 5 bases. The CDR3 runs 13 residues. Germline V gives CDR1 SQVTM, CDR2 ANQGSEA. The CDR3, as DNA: TGCAGCGTTGGCACAGGGGGCTGGAACGAGCAGTACTTC. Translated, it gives CSVGTGGWNEQYF.

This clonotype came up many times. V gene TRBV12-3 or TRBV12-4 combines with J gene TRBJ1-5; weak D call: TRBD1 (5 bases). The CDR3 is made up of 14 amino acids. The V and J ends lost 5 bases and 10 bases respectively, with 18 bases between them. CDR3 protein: CASSNQQKGLPQHF. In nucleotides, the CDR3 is TGTGCCAGCAGTAACCAACAGAAGGGACTTCCCCAGCATTTT.